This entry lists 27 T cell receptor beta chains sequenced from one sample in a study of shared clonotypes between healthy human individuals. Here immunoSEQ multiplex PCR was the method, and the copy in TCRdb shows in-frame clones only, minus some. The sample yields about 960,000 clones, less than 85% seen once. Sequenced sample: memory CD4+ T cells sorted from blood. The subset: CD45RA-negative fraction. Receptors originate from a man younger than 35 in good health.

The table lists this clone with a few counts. CDR3 protein: CAWAPGVEKLFF. The CDR3 DNA follows: TGTGCCTGGGCTCCAGGGGTTGAAAAACTGTTTTTT. V usage is TRBV30 and J usage is TRBJ1-4, with D possibly matching TRBD1 (6 bases). V dropped 5 bases and J dropped 7 bases, with 11 bases sitting between them. The CDR3 length is 12 residues. Germline CDR1 reads GTSNPN; CDR2 reads SVGIG (reference sequence).

CDR3 sequence reads: CAGMGQTYNSPLHF. Written as DNA, the CDR3 is TGTGCCGGGATGGGACAGACGTATAATTCACCCCTCCACTTT. The chain employs TRBV30 and TRBJ1-6; 7 bases fit TRBD1. With 8 bases clipped from V and 4 bases from J, the junction kept 8 bases outside the gene matches. Germline values: CDR1 GTSNPN, CDR2 SVGIG (reference sequence). This CDR3 is built from 14 residues.

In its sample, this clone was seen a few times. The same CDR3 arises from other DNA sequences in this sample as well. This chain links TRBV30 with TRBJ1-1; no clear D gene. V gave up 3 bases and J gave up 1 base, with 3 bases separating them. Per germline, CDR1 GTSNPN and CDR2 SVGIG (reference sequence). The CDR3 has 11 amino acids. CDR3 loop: CAWRKNTEAFF. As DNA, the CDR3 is TGTGCCTGGAGGAAGAACACTGAAGCTTTCTTT.

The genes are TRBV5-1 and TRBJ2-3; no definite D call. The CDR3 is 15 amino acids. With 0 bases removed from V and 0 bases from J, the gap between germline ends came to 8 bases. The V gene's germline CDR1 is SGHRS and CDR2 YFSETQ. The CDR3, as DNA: TGCGCCAGCAGCTTGGGAGACATGAGCACAGATACGCAGTATTTT. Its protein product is CASSLGDMSTDTQYF. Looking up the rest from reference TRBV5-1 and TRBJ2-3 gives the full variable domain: KAGVTQTPRYLIKTRGQQVTLSCSPISGHRSVSWYQQTPGQGLQFLFEYFSETQRNKGNFPGRFSGRQFSNSRSEMNVSTLELGDSALYLCASSLGDMSTDTQYFGPGTRLTVL.

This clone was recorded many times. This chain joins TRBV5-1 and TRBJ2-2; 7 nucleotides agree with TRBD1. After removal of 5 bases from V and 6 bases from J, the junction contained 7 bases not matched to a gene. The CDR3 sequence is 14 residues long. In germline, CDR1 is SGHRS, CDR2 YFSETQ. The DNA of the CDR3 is TGCGCCAGCAGACCCGGGACAGAGGCCGGGGAGCTGTTTTTT. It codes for CASRPGTEAGELFF.

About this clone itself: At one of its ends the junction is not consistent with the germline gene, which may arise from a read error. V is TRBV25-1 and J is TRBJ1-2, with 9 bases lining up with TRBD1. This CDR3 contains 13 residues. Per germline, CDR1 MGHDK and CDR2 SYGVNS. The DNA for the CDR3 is TGTGCCAGCAGTGATCTCCCAACAGGGGGCTACGGCTTC. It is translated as CASSDLPTGGYGF.

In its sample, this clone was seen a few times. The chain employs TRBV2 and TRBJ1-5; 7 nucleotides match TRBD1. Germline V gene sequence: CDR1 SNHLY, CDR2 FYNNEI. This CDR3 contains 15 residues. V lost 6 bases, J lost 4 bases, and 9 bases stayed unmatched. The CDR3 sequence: CASRVAGTANQPQHF. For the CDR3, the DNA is TGTGCCAGCAGGGTGGCCGGGACAGCTAATCAGCCCCAGCATTTT.

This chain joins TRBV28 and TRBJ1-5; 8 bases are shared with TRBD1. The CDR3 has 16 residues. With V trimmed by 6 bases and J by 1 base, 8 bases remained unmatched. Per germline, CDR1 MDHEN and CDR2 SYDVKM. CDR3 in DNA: TGTGCCAGCAGCCCTTACAGGGGGAAAAGCAATCAGCCCCAGCATTTT. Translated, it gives CASSPYRGKSNQPQHF.

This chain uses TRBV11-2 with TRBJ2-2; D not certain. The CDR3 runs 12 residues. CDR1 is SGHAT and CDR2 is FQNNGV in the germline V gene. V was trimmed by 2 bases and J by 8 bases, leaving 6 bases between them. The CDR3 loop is CASSLLLGELFF. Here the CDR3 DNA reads TGTGCCAGCAGCTTATTGCTGGGGGAGCTGTTTTTT.

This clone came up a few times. The CDR3 nucleotides are TGTGCCAGTAGTATTCGCCAACCCTCCGGGGGGACCTACAATGAGCAGTTCTTC. It codes for CASSIRQPSGGTYNEQFF. The rearrangement joins TRBV19 to TRBJ2-1; TRBD2 matches at 7 bases. Germline V gene data show CDR1 as LNHDA and CDR2 as SQIVND (reference sequence). CDR3 length: 18 amino acids. The trim removed 3 bases at V and 2 bases at J, leaving 13 bases unmatched.

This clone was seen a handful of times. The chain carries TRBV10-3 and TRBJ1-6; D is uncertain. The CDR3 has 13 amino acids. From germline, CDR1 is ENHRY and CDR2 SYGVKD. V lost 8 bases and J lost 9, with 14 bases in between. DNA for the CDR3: TGTGCCATCTCGGCAGACTCCGTTTCACCCCTCCACTTT. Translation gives CAISADSVSPLHF.

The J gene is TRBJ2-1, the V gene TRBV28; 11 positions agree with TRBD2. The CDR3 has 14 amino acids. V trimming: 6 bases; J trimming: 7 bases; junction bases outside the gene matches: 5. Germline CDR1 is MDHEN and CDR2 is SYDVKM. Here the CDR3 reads CASRPGLAANEQFF. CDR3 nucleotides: TGTGCCAGCAGACCGGGACTAGCGGCGAATGAGCAGTTCTTC.

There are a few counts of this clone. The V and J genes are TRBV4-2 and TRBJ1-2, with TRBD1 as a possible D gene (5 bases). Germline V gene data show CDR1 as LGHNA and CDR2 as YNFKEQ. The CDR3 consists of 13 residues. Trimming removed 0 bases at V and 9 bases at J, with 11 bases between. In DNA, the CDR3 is TGTGCCAGCAGCCAAGAACAGGAGGGGAGCTACACCTTC. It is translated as CASSQEQEGSYTF.

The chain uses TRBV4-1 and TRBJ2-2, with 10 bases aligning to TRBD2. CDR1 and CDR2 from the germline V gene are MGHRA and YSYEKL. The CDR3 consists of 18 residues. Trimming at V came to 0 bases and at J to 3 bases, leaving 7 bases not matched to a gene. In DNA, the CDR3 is TGCGCCAGCAGCCAAGATGCGGCTAGCGGGAGTTACACCGGGGAGCTGTTTTTT. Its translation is CASSQDAASGSYTGELFF.

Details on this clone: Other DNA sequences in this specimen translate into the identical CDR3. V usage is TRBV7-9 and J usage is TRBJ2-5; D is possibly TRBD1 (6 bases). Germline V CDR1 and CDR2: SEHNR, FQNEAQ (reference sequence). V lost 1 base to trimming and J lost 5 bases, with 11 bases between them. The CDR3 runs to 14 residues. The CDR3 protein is CASSLVQGKETQYF. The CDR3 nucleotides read TGTGCCAGCAGCTTAGTACAGGGAAAGGAGACCCAGTACTTC.

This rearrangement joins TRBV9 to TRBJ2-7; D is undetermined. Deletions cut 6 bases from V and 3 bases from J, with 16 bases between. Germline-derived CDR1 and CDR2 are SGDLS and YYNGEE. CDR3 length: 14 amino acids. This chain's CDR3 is CASIGRSQYYEQYF. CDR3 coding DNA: TGTGCCAGCATTGGGCGGAGCCAATACTACGAGCAGTACTTC. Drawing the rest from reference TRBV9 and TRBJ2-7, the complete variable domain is DSGVTQTPKHLITATGQRVTLRCSPRSGDLSVYWYQQSLDQGLQFLIQYYNGEERAKGNILERFSAQQFPDLHSELNLSSLELGDSALYFCASIGRSQYYEQYFGPGTRLTVT.

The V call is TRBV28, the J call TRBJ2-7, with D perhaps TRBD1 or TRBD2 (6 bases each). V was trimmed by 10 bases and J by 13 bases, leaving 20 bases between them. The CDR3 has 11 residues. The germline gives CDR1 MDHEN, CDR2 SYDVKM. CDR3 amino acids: CATGSGQILYF. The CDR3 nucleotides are TGTGCCACCGGGAGTGGACAGATACTTTACTTC.

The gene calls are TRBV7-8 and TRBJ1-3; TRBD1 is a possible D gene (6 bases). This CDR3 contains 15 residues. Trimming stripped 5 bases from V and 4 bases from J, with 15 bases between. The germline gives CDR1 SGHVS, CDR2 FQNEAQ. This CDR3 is CASSITGFGGNTIYF. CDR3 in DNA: TGTGCCAGCAGCATTACAGGGTTTGGGGGAAACACCATATATTTT.

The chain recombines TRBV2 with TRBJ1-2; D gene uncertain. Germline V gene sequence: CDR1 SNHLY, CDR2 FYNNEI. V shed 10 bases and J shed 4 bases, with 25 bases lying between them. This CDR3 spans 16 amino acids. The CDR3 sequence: CAIYPPRTGLPYGYTF. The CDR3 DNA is TGTGCCATCTACCCTCCCCGGACGGGCCTCCCCTATGGCTACACCTTC.

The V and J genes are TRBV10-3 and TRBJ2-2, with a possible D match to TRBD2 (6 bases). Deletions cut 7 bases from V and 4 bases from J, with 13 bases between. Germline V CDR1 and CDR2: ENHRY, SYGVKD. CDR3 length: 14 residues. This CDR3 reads CAITREVGTGELFF. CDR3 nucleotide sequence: TGTGCCATCACCAGGGAGGTCGGCACCGGGGAGCTGTTTTTT.

The CDR3: CASSLRQGAGEQYF. The CDR3, as DNA: TGTGCCAGCAGCTTAAGGCAGGGGGCTGGGGAGCAGTACTTC. The chain recombines TRBV5-6 with TRBJ2-7; 8 positions agree with TRBD1. The CDR3 runs 14 residues. CDR1 and CDR2 (germline): SGHDT, YYEEEE. Losses at the gene ends were 2 bases for V and 7 bases for J; bases not matched to a gene: 8.

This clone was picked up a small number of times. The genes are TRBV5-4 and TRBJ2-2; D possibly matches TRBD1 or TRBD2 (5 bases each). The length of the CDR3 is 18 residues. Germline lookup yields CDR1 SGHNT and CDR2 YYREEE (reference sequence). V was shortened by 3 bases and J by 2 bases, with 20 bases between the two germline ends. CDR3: CASSSPGWDGINTGELFF. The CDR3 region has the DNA TGTGCCAGCAGCTCCCCCGGCTGGGACGGAATTAACACCGGGGAGCTGTTTTTT.

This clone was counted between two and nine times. In DNA form, the CDR3 reads TGTGCCAGCAGCTCCCGTGGGGGACAAGAGACCCAGTACTTC. This gives the protein CASSSRGGQETQYF. The chain uses TRBV5-5 and TRBJ2-5; D possibly matches TRBD1 or TRBD2 (5 bases each). In germline, CDR1 is SGHKS, CDR2 YYEKEE (reference sequence). This CDR3 comprises 14 residues. V lost 3 bases and J 2 bases, leaving 11 bases between the germline ends.

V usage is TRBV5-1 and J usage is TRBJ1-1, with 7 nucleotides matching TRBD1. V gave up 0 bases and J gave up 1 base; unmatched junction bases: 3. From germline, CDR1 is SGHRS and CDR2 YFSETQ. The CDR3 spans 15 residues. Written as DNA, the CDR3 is TGCGCCAGCAGCTTGGTGACAGGGAAGAACACTGAAGCTTTCTTT. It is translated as CASSLVTGKNTEAFF.

CDR3 DNA: TGTGCCAGCAGTTACCGGGCCCCAGCCTACGAGCAGTACTTC. It codes for CASSYRAPAYEQYF. The V gene is TRBV6-5, the J gene TRBJ2-7, with D hard to call. V was pared by 2 bases and J by 2 bases, with 10 bases between. The CDR3 contains 14 residues. Germline V CDR1 and CDR2: MNHEY, SVGAGI.

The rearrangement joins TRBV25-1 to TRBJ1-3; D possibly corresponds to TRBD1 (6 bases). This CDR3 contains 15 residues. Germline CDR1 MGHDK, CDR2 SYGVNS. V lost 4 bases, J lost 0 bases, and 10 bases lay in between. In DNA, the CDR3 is TGTGCCAGCAGTGGAGGACAGACCTCTGGAAACACCATATATTTT. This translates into CASSGGQTSGNTIYF.

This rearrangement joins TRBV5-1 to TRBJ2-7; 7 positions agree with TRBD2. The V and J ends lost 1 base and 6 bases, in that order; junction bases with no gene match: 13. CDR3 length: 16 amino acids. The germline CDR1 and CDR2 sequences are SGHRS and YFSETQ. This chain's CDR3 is CASSLNFAGVDGEQYF. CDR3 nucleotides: TGCGCCAGCAGCTTGAACTTTGCGGGAGTGGATGGCGAGCAGTACTTC.